One sample yielded the 26 T cell receptor beta chains listed below, sequenced in a study of T cell repertoires in cytomegalovirus infection. TCRdb reprocessed the reads via MiXCR and lists one record per CDR3 protein. The data hold over 150,000 distinct CDR3 sequences, with approximately 18% observed a single time. Source material: CD8+ T cells from PBMCs. The source of these receptors is a human donor in good health (CMV status not recorded). Some clones in this sample may be carry-over from other donors' samples.

This sequence joins TRBV28 and TRBJ1-1; D might be TRBD1 (6 bases). Trimming removed 4 bases from V and 3 bases from J, with 12 bases in between. CDR3 length equals 14 residues. Germline CDR1 MDHEN, CDR2 SYDVKM. The CDR3 DNA follows: TGTGCCAGCAGTTCAAGAGGGGGGGACACTGAAGCTTTCTTT. Protein product: CASSSRGGDTEAFF. The variable domain in full, with the rest retrieved from reference TRBV28 and TRBJ1-1, is DVKVTQSSRYLVKRTGEKVFLECVQDMDHENMFWYRQDPGLGLRLIYFSYDVKMKEKGDIPEGYSVSREKKERFSLILESASTNQTSMYLCASSSRGGDTEAFFGQGTRLTVV.

This clonotype was found a few times. The chain uses TRBV29-1 and TRBJ2-1; D call uncertain. Germline CDR1 reads SQVTM; CDR2 reads ANQGSEA. There are 15 residues in the CDR3. The V end lost 7 bases, the J end lost 2 bases, and 18 bases lay between the germline ends. The chain's CDR3 is CSAHGFNLTYNEQFF. The CDR3 DNA sequence: TGCAGCGCACACGGCTTCAACCTTACCTACAATGAGCAGTTCTTC.

The CDR3 coding sequence is TGTGCCAGCAGTTTGGGTGGCTCTGGGGCCAACGTCCTGACTTTC. Translation: CASSLGGSGANVLTF. The rearrangement uses TRBV12-3 or TRBV12-4 and TRBJ2-6; D is uncertain. The ends were cut back, 3 bases at V and 0 bases at J, with 6 bases in the middle. This CDR3 contains 15 residues.

The rearrangement links TRBV6-2 or TRBV6-3 to TRBJ1-5; TRBD1 is a possible D gene (6 bases). This CDR3 has 15 residues. Germline lookup yields CDR1 MNHEY and CDR2 SVGEGT. V was pared by 7 bases and J by 3 bases, with 16 bases between. CDR3 sequence: CASTGTIRDNQPQHF. The CDR3, as DNA: TGTGCCAGCACCGGGACAATCCGTGACAATCAGCCCCAGCATTTT.

By share, this clonotype ranks as medium-sized (0.01 to 0.1%). This chain links TRBV28 with TRBJ1-1; 8 bases line up with TRBD1. Germline trimming cut 10 bases from V and 4 bases from J; bases unmatched to any gene: 8. Germline V gene data show CDR1 as MDHEN and CDR2 as SYDVKM. This CDR3 region has 13 residues. The CDR3 protein is CATSLGQGTEAFF. Here the CDR3 DNA reads TGTGCCACCTCCCTCGGACAGGGCACTGAAGCTTTCTTT.

This chain connects TRBV7-6 to TRBJ1-1, with a weak D call TRBD1 (5 bases). Trimming shortened V by 5 bases and J by 4 bases, and 14 bases separated the two germline ends. The CDR3 loop spans 14 amino acids. The V gene's germline CDR1 is SGHVS and CDR2 FNYEAQ. The CDR3 reads CASSLSGGGTEAFF. CDR3 nucleotides: TGTGCCAGCAGCCTGAGCGGTGGGGGCACTGAAGCTTTCTTT.

This clonotype was observed a handful of times. In DNA, the CDR3 is TGTGCCAGCAGCTACACACAGGGGGTGAACACTGAAGCTTTCTTT. It translates to CASSYTQGVNTEAFF. This chain uses TRBV7-9 with TRBJ1-1; 8 bases map to TRBD1. V shed 4 bases and J 0 bases; nucleotides not matched to a gene: 4. Germline V gives CDR1 SEHNR, CDR2 FQNEAQ (reference sequence). This CDR3 contains 15 residues.

This clonotype turned up a few times. This rearrangement joins TRBV10-3 to TRBJ2-3; 11 bases match TRBD2. Germline V gives CDR1 ENHRY, CDR2 SYGVKD. The V gene end was trimmed by 5 bases and the J gene end by 0 bases; junction bases not matched to a gene: 1. The CDR3 is 15 residues long. The CDR3 DNA sequence: TGTGCCATCAGTCGGACTAGCGGGAGCACAGATACGCAGTATTTT. Translation: CAISRTSGSTDTQYF.

V and J are TRBV28 and TRBJ2-7; TRBD2 aligns across 7 bases. V was pared by 4 bases and J by 6 bases, with 12 bases of the junction left unmatched. The length of the CDR3 is 15 residues. Germline CDR1 reads MDHEN; CDR2 reads SYDVKM. Written as DNA, the CDR3 is TGTGCCAGCAGTTCCCCCCGAGCGGGGTATGGCGAGCAGTACTTC. It encodes CASSSPRAGYGEQYF.

The V gene is TRBV7-6, the J gene TRBJ2-5, with 7 bases identical to TRBD1. CDR1 is SGHVS, CDR2 FNYEAQ, per germline. This CDR3 is built from 16 residues. J was trimmed by 3 bases and V by 5 bases; bases with no gene match: 12. The CDR3 DNA follows: TGTGCCAGCAGCCGAGGGACAGCAACTCCGGAAGAGACCCAGTACTTC. This encodes CASSRGTATPEETQYF.

The V gene is TRBV28, the J gene TRBJ2-5; D could derive from TRBD1 or TRBD2 (5 bases each). CDR3 length: 14 residues. Looked up from germline, CDR1 is MDHEN and CDR2 is SYDVKM. With 5 bases removed from V and 4 bases from J, the gap between germline ends came to 14 bases. The CDR3 spells CASSPLGDAETQYF. The CDR3 nucleotides are TGTGCCAGCAGTCCCTTAGGGGACGCAGAGACCCAGTACTTC.

This clonotype appeared many times. The chain recombines TRBV7-2 with TRBJ2-7; 8 bases line up with TRBD2. This CDR3 spans 17 amino acids. Trimming cost V 0 bases and J 5 bases; bases outside gene matches: 12. The germline V gene encodes CDR1 SGHTA and CDR2 FQGNSA. CDR3 protein: CASSLAGGGPAGHEQYF. DNA of the CDR3: TGTGCCAGCAGCTTAGCGGGCGGGGGGCCCGCAGGCCACGAGCAGTACTTC.

The rearrangement links TRBV12-3 or TRBV12-4 to TRBJ2-5; 7 positions match TRBD2. The CDR3 is 14 amino acids. The junction had 8 bases not matched to a gene; V was cut back by 5 bases and J by 5 bases. The DNA for the CDR3 is TGTGCCAGCAGTAATAATTGGGGGGGGGAGACCCAGTACTTC. This gives the protein CASSNNWGGETQYF.

V and J are TRBV4-1 and TRBJ1-4; 9 nucleotides line up with TRBD1. This CDR3 spans 19 amino acids. Germline V gene lookup returns CDR1 MGHRA and CDR2 YSYEKL. Unmatched junction bases numbered 11, after V lost 3 bases and J lost 0 bases. The CDR3 sequence: CASSQTTGQGFSTNEKLFF. Written as DNA, the CDR3 is TGCGCCAGCAGCCAGACGACCGGACAGGGGTTTTCAACTAATGAAAAACTGTTTTTT.

The chain has TRBV6-2 or TRBV6-3 and TRBJ2-7; D remains ambiguous. CDR3 length equals 13 residues. Germline loops: CDR1 MNHEY, CDR2 SVGEGT. Trimming pared 6 bases from V and 8 bases from J, leaving 17 bases between. CDR3 nucleotides: TGTGCCAGCAGCTTCGAGGACCGCGACAAGCAGTACTTC. The encoded protein is CASSFEDRDKQYF.

This sequence joins TRBV11-2 and TRBJ1-1; no definite D call. V shed 0 bases and J shed 3 bases, with 8 bases lying between them. Germline V gene lookup returns CDR1 SGHAT and CDR2 FQNNGV. The CDR3 runs 14 residues. CDR3 nucleotide sequence: TGTGCCAGCAGCTTAGATTACGGGGACACTGAAGCTTTCTTT. Translated: CASSLDYGDTEAFF.

The table lists this clonotype with many counts. This chain joins TRBV7-2 and TRBJ2-4; D gene uncertain. V was trimmed by 0 bases and J by 0 bases, leaving 9 bases between them. CDR3 size: 16 residues. The germline V gene encodes CDR1 SGHTA and CDR2 FQGNSA. DNA for the CDR3: TGTGCCAGCAGCTTAGCGTCACAACTAGCCAAAAACATTCAGTACTTC. Its protein product is CASSLASQLAKNIQYF.

This clonotype was picked up a small number of times. This chain joins TRBV20-1 and TRBJ2-3, with D possibly TRBD2 on 7 matching bases. Trimming removed 0 bases from V and 0 bases from J, with 22 bases in between. The CDR3 sequence is 19 residues long. Germline CDR1 DFQATT, CDR2 SNEGSKA (reference sequence). CDR3 bases: TGCAGTGCTAGAGATCTTAGCCTTGGGGGGGCGGCTAGCACAGATACGCAGTATTTT. Amino acid sequence: CSARDLSLGGAASTDTQYF.

This clonotype was found a few times. This chain links TRBV12-3 or TRBV12-4 with TRBJ1-2; TRBD1 is a possible D gene (5 bases). V lost 8 bases and J 6 bases, leaving 10 bases between the germline ends. The CDR3 contains 11 residues. In nucleotides, the CDR3 is TGTGCCAGCCGCTGGGGGGATGGCTACACCTTC. The encoded protein is CASRWGDGYTF.

CDR3 in DNA: TGTGCCAGTAGTAGCCGCGACAGGGGGCTCACGGTTGAAGCTTTCTTT. Protein product: CASSSRDRGLTVEAFF. The gene calls are TRBV19 and TRBJ1-1; 10 positions agree with TRBD1. This CDR3 spans 16 amino acids. Unmatched junction bases numbered 12, after V lost 4 bases and J lost 7 bases. Germline loops: CDR1 LNHDA, CDR2 SQIVND (reference sequence).

The chain has TRBV6-2 or TRBV6-3 and TRBJ2-7; 8 bases align to TRBD1. J gave up 3 bases and V 1 base, and 11 bases lay outside the gene matches. The germline CDR1 and CDR2 sequences are MNHEY and SVGEGT. The CDR3 sequence is 17 residues long. DNA for the CDR3: TGTGCCAGCAGTTACTGGCCTACAGGGGGATCGGTCTACGAGCAGTACTTC. Its translation: CASSYWPTGGSVYEQYF.

This sequence joins TRBV7-2 and TRBJ2-7; no clear D gene. With 5 bases removed from V and 4 bases from J, the gap between germline ends came to 21 bases. The germline V gene encodes CDR1 SGHTA and CDR2 FQGNSA. CDR3 length equals 16 residues. CDR3 DNA sequence: TGTGCCAGCAGCCCTCCAGGAATATCGGGTGCTTACGAGCAGTACTTC. This gives the protein CASSPPGISGAYEQYF.

The chain is built from TRBV7-2 and TRBJ1-5; D is ambiguous. Germline values: CDR1 SGHTA, CDR2 FQGNSA. Trimming took off 5 bases at V and 0 bases at J, with 17 bases between the two ends. The CDR3 sequence is 17 residues long. CDR3 sequence: CASSRLGGIDSNQPQHF. CDR3 sequence (DNA): TGTGCCAGCAGCCGACTCGGAGGGATTGATAGCAATCAGCCCCAGCATTTT.

This clonotype has more than one count but fewer than ten. The CDR3 is CASSDPGGAGANVLTF. CDR3 coding DNA: TGTGCCAGCAGTGACCCAGGGGGGGCTGGGGCCAACGTCCTGACTTTC. The rearrangement joins TRBV6-1 to TRBJ2-6; D possibly uses TRBD1 or TRBD2 (7 bases each). There are 16 residues in the CDR3. V shed 3 bases and J shed 2 bases, with 11 bases lying between them. Germline V lookup: CDR1 MNHNS, CDR2 SASEGT.

The rearrangement links TRBV19 to TRBJ2-7; the match to TRBD1 covers 7 bases. Germline V gene sequence: CDR1 LNHDA, CDR2 SQIVND (reference sequence). This CDR3 has 15 amino acids. Losses at the gene ends were 5 bases for V and 2 bases for J; bases not matched to a gene: 9. CDR3 bases: TGTGCCAGTAGTGTACAGGGGTGGAGTACCTACGAGCAGTACTTC. Translated, it gives CASSVQGWSTYEQYF.

V gene TRBV7-6 combines with J gene TRBJ2-3, with 8 bases fitting TRBD2. V was clipped by 0 bases and J by 2 bases; unmatched bases: 4. This CDR3 comprises 16 residues. CDR1 and CDR2 from the germline V gene are SGHVS and FNYEAQ. CDR3 nucleotide sequence: TGTGCCAGCAGCTTAGCCCTAGCGGGTAACACAGATACGCAGTATTTT. Its protein is CASSLALAGNTDTQYF.